Listed here are 26 T cell receptor beta chains from one sample, sequenced in a study of cytomegalovirus exposure and HLA in healthy donors (dated by TCRdb to about 2017). Preparation of the library involved the immunoSEQ multiplex PCR assay. The table comes from immuneACCESS by way of TCRdb, which keeps in-frame sequences with V and J called. Part of the clones is missing from these tables; in studies checked, under half for an unresolved V gene and the rest for unknown reasons. The sample has roughly 280,000 clones on record, 70% to 90% of them singletons. The ten most abundant clones make up roughly 1% of the sample. The sample consisted of PBMCs. The receptors were gathered from a woman under 30 in good health and CMV-seronegative.

This clone occurred once. The genes are TRBV9 and TRBJ1-2; D may be TRBD1 (5 bases). The V gene lost 3 bases and the J gene lost 3 bases, with 18 bases spanning the gap. The CDR3 is 16 amino acids. Germline CDR1 and CDR2: SGDLS and YYNGEE. The CDR3 nucleotides read TGTGCCAGCAGCGAATCAGGCACCTCGGGGGACTATGGCTACACCTTC. Its translation is CASSESGTSGDYGYTF.

This sequence joins TRBV7-6 and TRBJ2-2; maybe TRBD2 (5 bases). V gave up 5 bases and J gave up 2 bases, with 15 bases separating them. Germline V lookup: CDR1 SGHVS, CDR2 FNYEAQ. The CDR3 extends over 16 amino acids. The CDR3 region has the DNA TGTGCCAGCAGCCCTCGGAGCGGCCTTAACACCGGGGAGCTGTTTTTT. It codes for CASSPRSGLNTGELFF.

The chain couples TRBV7-2 to TRBJ1-2; 8 bases map to TRBD1. CDR1 and CDR2 (germline): SGHTA, FQGNSA. V trimming: 6 bases; J trimming: 8 bases; junction bases outside the gene matches: 11. CDR3 size: 14 residues. CDR3 loop: CASSRTGRLGGYTF. The CDR3 DNA reads as TGTGCCAGCAGTCGGACAGGGCGATTGGGGGGCTACACCTTC.

The chain uses TRBV2 and TRBJ1-1; TRBD1 aligns across 8 bases. CDR1 SNHLY and CDR2 FYNNEI come from the germline V gene. This CDR3 region has 14 residues. J was trimmed by 3 bases and V by 4 bases; bases with no gene match: 4. The CDR3 region is CASSAQGVDTEAFF. The CDR3 bases are TGTGCCAGCAGTGCACAGGGGGTGGACACTGAAGCTTTCTTT. The full variable domain, completed using reference TRBV2 and TRBJ1-1, is EPEVTQTPSHQVTQMGQEVILRCVPISNHLYFYWYRQILGQKVEFLVSFYNNEISEKSEIFDDQFSVERPDGSNFTLKIRSTKLEDSAMYFCASSAQGVDTEAFFGQGTRLTVV.

This clone turned up a few times. The gene calls are TRBV10-3 and TRBJ2-7; TRBD1 might be the D (5 bases). This CDR3 contains 13 residues. CDR1 is ENHRY, CDR2 SYGVKD, per germline. Between the trimmed V and J ends, which lost 3 bases and 2 bases, there was a span of 8 bases. The CDR3 DNA sequence: TGTGCCATCAGTGACAGGACAACCTACGAGCAGTACTTC. Its protein is CAISDRTTYEQYF.

This clone has just a few counts. The chain couples TRBV7-9 to TRBJ1-4, with D perhaps TRBD1 (6 bases). Germline assignment: CDR1 SEHNR and CDR2 FQNEAQ (reference sequence). The CDR3 has 17 amino acids. Trimming cost V 4 bases and J 4 bases, with 19 bases left between them. CDR3 residues: CASSSGTTFMGNEKLFF. CDR3 in DNA: TGTGCCAGCAGCTCCGGGACAACCTTTATGGGTAATGAAAAACTGTTTTTT.

The J gene is TRBJ2-7, the V gene TRBV9; TRBD1 aligns across 8 bases. V gave up 4 bases and J gave up 0 bases; unmatched junction bases: 6. The CDR3 is 15 amino acids. CDR1 SGDLS and CDR2 YYNGEE come from the germline V gene. The CDR3: CASSLGGTGSYEQYF. For the CDR3, the DNA is TGTGCCAGCAGCTTAGGAGGGACAGGCTCCTACGAGCAGTACTTC.

The V call is TRBV29-1, the J call TRBJ1-2, with 7 positions matching TRBD1. Trimming cost V 3 bases and J 5 bases; bases outside gene matches: 6. The CDR3 covers 13 residues. Germline CDR1 reads SQVTM; CDR2 reads ANQGSEA. The CDR3 nucleotides are TGCAGCGTTGACTCCGGGACAGAATATGGCTACACCTTC. Translation: CSVDSGTEYGYTF.

V usage is TRBV6-1 and J usage is TRBJ2-1, with 7 bases lining up with TRBD1. The J segment lost 9 bases and the V segment lost 2 bases, leaving 10 bases of the junction unmatched. CDR3 length: 15 amino acids. The germline V gene encodes CDR1 MNHNS and CDR2 SASEGT. The CDR3 DNA follows: TGTGCCAGCAGTGAATTAGTCGACAGGGTCGGTGAGCAGTTCTTC. Protein product: CASSELVDRVGEQFF.

This chain joins TRBV5-4 and TRBJ1-4; TRBD1 agrees at 8 bases. The V gene end was trimmed by 4 bases and the J gene end by 5 bases; junction bases not matched to a gene: 7. Germline assignment: CDR1 SGHNT and CDR2 YYREEE (reference sequence). The length of the CDR3 is 15 residues. The CDR3 DNA reads TGTGCCAGCAGCGTAGACCGGGACAGGAATGAAAAACTGTTTTTT. Translation: CASSVDRDRNEKLFF.

The rearrangement joins TRBV27 to TRBJ2-2; TRBD1 is a possible D gene (5 bases). Germline CDR1 and CDR2: MNHEY and SMNVEV (reference sequence). V dropped 3 bases and J dropped 2 bases, with 16 bases sitting between them. This CDR3 region has 17 residues. The CDR3 DNA follows: TGTGCCAGCAGTTTTGACTGGGGCAGGCTTAACACCGGGGAGCTGTTTTTT. It encodes CASSFDWGRLNTGELFF.

This rearrangement joins TRBV14 to TRBJ1-5; possibly TRBD1 for D (6 bases). The CDR3 totals 15 residues. Germline V gives CDR1 SGHDN, CDR2 FVKESK. Trimming took 1 base from V and 2 from J, leaving 9 bases between them. The CDR3 nucleotides are TGTGCCAGCAGCCAAGGGGCAGGGGGCAATCAGCCCCAGCATTTT. It is translated as CASSQGAGGNQPQHF.

The V call is TRBV6-1, the J call TRBJ1-1; tentative D call: TRBD1 (5 bases). This CDR3 is 13 amino acids long. Germline V lookup: CDR1 MNHNS, CDR2 SASEGT. As DNA, the CDR3 is TGTGCTACAGCTAGCGGACACTATACTGAAGCTTTCTTT. It codes for CATASGHYTEAFF.

J is TRBJ1-1 and V is TRBV27, with D possibly being TRBD1 (5 bases). Germline V gene data show CDR1 as MNHEY and CDR2 as SMNVEV (reference sequence). This CDR3 comprises 15 residues. V gave up 6 bases and J gave up 0 bases, with 14 bases separating them. CDR3 region: CASRLQGFMNTEAFF. In DNA, the CDR3 is TGTGCCAGCAGGTTGCAGGGATTCATGAACACTGAAGCTTTCTTT.

This chain links TRBV30 with TRBJ1-2; TRBD1 matches 10 bases. This CDR3 spans 12 amino acids. In germline, CDR1 is GTSNPN, CDR2 SVGIG (reference sequence). The J segment lost 7 bases and the V segment lost 5 bases, leaving 4 bases of the junction unmatched. CDR3 DNA sequence: TGTGCCTGGGACAGGGGGCTCGGTGGCTACACCTTC. Amino acids: CAWDRGLGGYTF.

As concerns this clone: An end of the junction differs from the germline gene, which may be a read error. The CDR3 bases are TGTGCCAGCAGCGAAGGGGCCTCAACCCAGTACTTC. This encodes CASSEGASTQYF. The chain is built from TRBV2 and TRBJ2-5; D possibly corresponds to TRBD1 (5 bases). The germline CDR1 and CDR2 sequences are SNHLY and FYNNEI. The CDR3 length is 12 residues.

V usage is TRBV11-2 and J usage is TRBJ1-2; no clear D gene. CDR1 is SGHAT, CDR2 FQNNGV, per germline. Trimming took off 6 bases at V and 5 bases at J, with 16 bases between the two ends. The CDR3 runs 14 residues. The CDR3 loop is CASSPPGGGYGYTF. CDR3 in DNA: TGTGCCAGCAGTCCCCCGGGCGGAGGGTATGGCTACACCTTC.

This chain joins TRBV25-1 and TRBJ2-3; 8 bases are a match to TRBD2. The CDR3 is made up of 15 amino acids. The germline V gene has CDR1 MGHDK and CDR2 SYGVNS. V gave up 2 bases and J gave up 1 base; unmatched junction bases: 2. In DNA form, the CDR3 reads TGTGCCAGCAGTGAAGCAGCGGGAGGCACAGATACGCAGTATTTT. It specifies CASSEAAGGTDTQYF.

The chain joins TRBV27 to TRBJ2-7; 7 nucleotides line up with TRBD1. The CDR3 covers 15 residues. V dropped 4 bases and J dropped 4; count of bases not matched to a gene: 10. CDR1 is MNHEY and CDR2 is SMNVEV in the germline V gene (reference sequence). CDR3 region: CASSSGNRQGYEQYF. Written as DNA, the CDR3 is TGTGCCAGCAGTTCGGGTAACCGACAGGGATACGAGCAGTACTTC.

V and J are TRBV5-1 and TRBJ2-5, with D perhaps matching TRBD1 (5 bases). Trimming shortened V by 0 bases and J by 1 base, and 7 bases separated the two germline ends. The CDR3 is made up of 14 amino acids. The V gene's germline CDR1 is SGHRS and CDR2 YFSETQ. CDR3 amino acids: CASSLDRSQETQYF. DNA of the CDR3: TGCGCCAGCAGCTTGGACAGGTCCCAAGAGACCCAGTACTTC.

The genes are TRBV19 and TRBJ1-5, with 8 nucleotides matching TRBD1. This CDR3 comprises 16 residues. In germline, CDR1 is LNHDA, CDR2 SQIVND (reference sequence). The ends lost 3 bases at V and 5 bases at J; junction bases unmatched: 9. The CDR3 DNA sequence: TGTGCCAGTAGTATGTTGGGCAGGGGGCTTGATCAGCCCCAGCATTTT. Its translation: CASSMLGRGLDQPQHF.

This sequence joins TRBV10-3 and TRBJ1-5, with TRBD1 as a possible D gene (5 bases). V gave up 1 base and J gave up 9 bases, with 13 bases separating them. Germline V CDR1 and CDR2: ENHRY, SYGVKD. The CDR3 has 14 amino acids. This CDR3 reads CAISELGGPTPQHF. CDR3 nucleotide sequence: TGTGCCATCAGTGAGTTGGGGGGACCTACGCCCCAGCATTTT.

The V gene is TRBV7-2, the J gene TRBJ1-2; tentative D call: TRBD1 (5 bases). The CDR3 runs 12 residues. Germline V lookup: CDR1 SGHTA, CDR2 FQGNSA. Trimming shortened V by 5 bases and J by 9 bases, and 13 bases separated the two germline ends. The CDR3 reads CASSDSPFSYTF. CDR3 nucleotide sequence: TGTGCCAGCAGCGACAGTCCCTTTAGCTACACCTTC.

The chain joins TRBV6-1 to TRBJ1-2; D gene unclear. Between the trimmed V and J ends, which lost 1 base and 0 bases, there was a span of 12 bases. Germline assignment: CDR1 MNHNS and CDR2 SASEGT. The CDR3 sequence is 16 residues long. Here the CDR3 DNA reads TGTGCCAGCAGTGAAGTCCCTACCTTATCTAACTATGGCTACACCTTC. Encoded protein: CASSEVPTLSNYGYTF.

This clone was seen a single time. The chain combines TRBV19 with TRBJ2-7, with TRBD1 matching 7 bases. V was pared by 5 bases and J by 5 bases, with 3 bases of the junction left unmatched. The CDR3 spans 12 residues. The germline V gene has CDR1 LNHDA and CDR2 SQIVND (reference sequence). In DNA, the CDR3 is TGTGCCAGTAGTCCCGGGACAGACGAGCAGTACTTC. Protein: CASSPGTDEQYF.

The chain carries TRBV11-1 and TRBJ2-2; 12 bases map to TRBD1. This CDR3 has 16 residues. Trimming at V came to 2 bases and at J to 5 bases, leaving 3 bases not matched to a gene. Germline CDR1 and CDR2: SGHAT and FQDESV (reference sequence). CDR3 sequence (DNA): TGTGCCAGCAGCTTACGGGACAGGGGGCTAACCGGGGAGCTGTTTTTT. Translation gives CASSLRDRGLTGELFF.